This T cell receptor beta chain is drawn from a study of Tregs in tolerant kidney transplant recipients. The repertoire was sequenced with immunoSEQ multiplex PCR; TCRdb's copy has only in-frame clones and lacks some. The repertoire holds 98,000 or so clones, with about 90% as singletons. The CDR3 runs 17 residues. V trimming: 1 base; J trimming: 4 bases; junction bases outside the gene matches: 8. The germline V gene encodes CDR1 LGHNA and CDR2 YNFKEQ. Sequenced material: CD4+ T cells from blood, taken before the transplant. This sequence originates from a human donor who received a combined kidney and bone marrow transplant. The rearrangement uses TRBV4-2 and TRBJ2-5; 11 nucleotides agree with TRBD2. This CDR3 reads CASSQVLAGGRRETQYF. The CDR3 bases are TGTGCCAGCAGCCAAGTTCTAGCGGGGGGCCGTAGAGAGACCCAGTACTTC.